The source of this T cell receptor beta chain is a study of control samples from healthy donors and cancer patients. Clones were sequenced by immunoSEQ multiplex PCR, and TCRdb holds only the in-frame ones, with some missing. Here the sample spans fewer than 150,000 clones, less than 95% being singletons. This receptor was obtained from a man between 18 and 35 years old in good health. The material sequenced was blood.

In DNA, the CDR3 is TGTGCCAGCAGTTACGGACAGGGGAGAGGCCAAGAGACCCAGTACTTC. The encoded protein is CASSYGQGRGQETQYF. The V call is TRBV6-5, the J call TRBJ2-5; 9 nucleotides match TRBD1. CDR3 length equals 16 residues. CDR1 is MNHEY and CDR2 is SVGAGI in the germline V gene. J lost 1 base, V lost 2 bases, and 5 bases had no gene match.